Below, one T cell receptor (beta chain) is given with its context. As yet, its antigen is unknown. The sample contains more than one DNA sequence encoding this CDR3. Germline trimming cut 0 bases from V and 6 bases from J; bases unmatched to any gene: 2. The CDR3 is 15 residues long. Germline lookup yields CDR1 SGDLS and CDR2 YYNGEE. This specimen belongs to a study of beta chain features in type 1 diabetes. Study-level findings and limits: The study found moderately but significantly shorter TCRB CDR3s in all four CD4+ subsets of Type 1 diabetes patients.

The study reverse transcribed the entire isolated RNA, so it sequenced expressed TCRB transcripts. Assay: immunoSEQ multiplex PCR; the TCRdb copy retains only in-frame clones and omits some. The table has about 710,000 clones, around 15% seen once. The V call is TRBV9, the J call TRBJ1-6; 8 bases match TRBD1. Specimen: naive CD4+ T cells from blood. The clonotype originates from a man aged 18 to 30 with type 1 diabetes. The CDR3 coding sequence is TGTGCCAGCAGCGTAGGGGACAGGCCTAATTCACCCCTCCACTTT. Translation gives CASSVGDRPNSPLHF.